This T cell receptor beta chain was recorded in a study of cytomegalovirus exposure and HLA in healthy donors. The wider study: The 90 to 150 validation repertoires were produced on the same platform as the roughly 670 repertoires of the first cohort. This was reported in a later analysis.

Profiling relied on immunoSEQ multiplex PCR, and the TCRdb table lists in-frame clones only, not all of them. The sample contains approximately 56,000 clones, around nine tenths of which appear only once. CDR3 size: 16 residues. Germline CDR1 is SGHNT and CDR2 is YYREEE (reference sequence). With 4 bases clipped from V and 0 bases from J, the junction kept 6 bases outside the gene matches. This clone was recorded only once. As yet, its antigen is unknown. Study-level points and caveats: While the bulk of TCR sequences proved rare, some public TCRs turned up in many donors. In vitro confirmation showed three CMV-associated chains to be CMV antigen specific. Reportedly, cytomegalovirus status was diagnosed with high sensitivity and specificity.

The chain links TRBV5-4 to TRBJ2-3; 9 positions agree with TRBD2. The sequenced sample consisted of PBMCs. This clonotype originated in a man between 18 and 29 years old in good health and CMV-seronegative. CDR3 protein: CASSLGLASSTDTQYF. In nucleotides, the CDR3 is TGTGCCAGCAGCCTTGGACTAGCGAGTAGCACAGATACGCAGTATTTT.